The sequence of this T cell receptor beta chain was determined in a study of control samples from healthy donors and cancer patients. The sample holds one count of this clone. Germline CDR1 reads LGHNA; CDR2 reads YSLEER. Trimming removed 1 base from V and 7 bases from J, with 29 bases in between. This CDR3 has 19 residues. Clones were read by immunoSEQ multiplex PCR, and TCRdb kept only the in-frame ones, dropping some. Of 79,000 or so clones in the sample, approximately 88% were seen once. Sequencing was done on a sample of PBMCs. This chain links TRBV4-3 with TRBJ2-7; TRBD2 is a possible D gene (6 bases). This TCR derives from a woman between 45 and 65 years old with colorectal cancer. The CDR3 DNA is TGCGCCAGCAGCCAAGTCCTCATCCGGGAGACTCCTGAGGGGTGGGAGCAGTACGTC. Amino acid sequence: CASSQVLIRETPEGWEQYV.